This passage covers 21 T cell receptor beta chains from one sample sequenced in a study of cytomegalovirus exposure and HLA in healthy donors. In the PCR, 60 Vbeta and 13 Jbeta primers were used. The data were produced by immunoSEQ multiplex PCR, yet TCRdb's version contains in-frame clones alone and is incomplete. Counted here are about 150,000 clones, around 81% occurring once; the ten biggest clones make up roughly 5.3%. Material for sequencing was PBMCs. The receptors were gathered from a woman aged 35 to 49 in good health and CMV-seropositive.

The chain joins TRBV7-9 to TRBJ2-1; 11 positions agree with TRBD2. The germline V gene encodes CDR1 SEHNR and CDR2 FQNEAQ (reference sequence). Losses at the gene ends were 1 base for V and 2 bases for J; bases not matched to a gene: 4. The CDR3 has 17 residues. For the CDR3, the DNA is TGTGCCAGCAGCTTAGTGACTAGCGGGGTCACCTACAATGAGCAGTTCTTC. This translates into CASSLVTSGVTYNEQFF.

The sample holds a few counts of this clone. V gene TRBV30 combines with J gene TRBJ2-1; D is possibly TRBD1 (5 bases). Germline V CDR1 and CDR2: GTSNPN, SVGIG (reference sequence). Trimming stripped 0 bases from V and 7 bases from J, with 16 bases between. The CDR3 covers 15 residues. Written as DNA, the CDR3 is TGTGCCTGGAGTGTACTAAGGGGTTCAGTGAATGAGCAGTTCTTC. It translates to CAWSVLRGSVNEQFF.

This chain connects TRBV6-6 to TRBJ2-7, with D possibly matching TRBD1 (6 bases). This CDR3 comprises 11 residues. Germline V lookup: CDR1 MNHNY, CDR2 SVGAGI (reference sequence). Trimming removed 7 bases at V and 9 bases at J, with 13 bases between. CDR3 residues: CASTAGVGQYF. The CDR3 DNA reads TGTGCCAGCACCGCAGGGGTCGGGCAGTACTTC.

The chain uses TRBV19 and TRBJ2-2, with D possibly matching TRBD2 (6 bases). Germline CDR1 reads LNHDA; CDR2 reads SQIVND (reference sequence). The CDR3 covers 18 residues. Trimming took 0 bases from V and 3 from J, leaving 17 bases between them. CDR3: CASSIDGGGWDDTGELFF. CDR3 DNA: TGTGCCAGTAGTATAGACGGTGGGGGGTGGGATGACACCGGGGAGCTGTTTTTT.

This CDR3 is CASSLVSMVDSGAGEQFF. The CDR3 coding sequence is TGCGCCAGCAGCCTGGTCTCAATGGTTGATAGCGGGGCCGGGGAGCAGTTCTTC. The V gene is TRBV5-1, the J gene TRBJ2-1; 8 nucleotides line up with TRBD2. The CDR3 runs to 18 residues. With 4 bases clipped from V and 10 bases from J, the junction kept 22 bases outside the gene matches. Germline V CDR1 and CDR2: SGHRS, YFSETQ.

This chain connects TRBV7-2 to TRBJ2-5; D may be TRBD1 (6 bases). Trimming removed 0 bases from V and 2 bases from J, with 13 bases in between. In germline, CDR1 is SGHTA, CDR2 FQGNSA. CDR3 size: 16 residues. The CDR3 protein is CASSLAPGAAQETQYF. The CDR3 region has the DNA TGTGCCAGCAGCTTAGCTCCAGGGGCGGCTCAAGAGACCCAGTACTTC.

This clone was observed a handful of times. The chain uses TRBV7-9 and TRBJ1-1; 7 bases are a match to TRBD1. The germline V gene encodes CDR1 SEHNR and CDR2 FQNEAQ (reference sequence). The CDR3 extends over 15 amino acids. V lost 1 base to trimming and J lost 7 bases; unmatched junction nucleotides: 9. The DNA of the CDR3 is TGTGCCAGCAGCTTAGGCCCGACAGGGACGGTTGAAGCTTTCTTT. Protein: CASSLGPTGTVEAFF.

V is TRBV27 and J is TRBJ2-1; 8 bases agree with TRBD1. Germline assignment: CDR1 MNHEY and CDR2 SMNVEV (reference sequence). This CDR3 is built from 16 residues. V shed 2 bases and J 3 bases; nucleotides not matched to a gene: 6. This CDR3 is CASSLIGRGRYNEQFF. Written as DNA, the CDR3 is TGTGCCAGCAGTTTAATCGGCAGGGGGCGCTACAATGAGCAGTTCTTC.

This clone was found a few times. This rearrangement joins TRBV20-1 to TRBJ2-1; no definite D call. Between the trimmed V and J ends, which lost 3 bases and 6 bases, there was a span of 6 bases. This CDR3 has 11 residues. The germline gives CDR1 DFQATT, CDR2 SNEGSKA (reference sequence). The CDR3 loop reads CSASELNEQFF. CDR3 in DNA: TGCAGTGCTAGCGAGCTCAATGAGCAGTTCTTC.

The chain combines TRBV2 with TRBJ1-6, with D possibly matching TRBD1 (5 bases). This CDR3 is 13 amino acids long. V shed 3 bases and J shed 8 bases, with 8 bases lying between them. In germline, CDR1 is SNHLY, CDR2 FYNNEI. CDR3 sequence reads: CASSEWGDSPLHF. CDR3 nucleotides: TGTGCCAGCAGTGAGTGGGGGGATTCACCCCTCCACTTT. Combining the CDR3 with reference TRBV2 and TRBJ1-6 gives the whole variable domain EPEVTQTPSHQVTQMGQEVILRCVPISNHLYFYWYRQILGQKVEFLVSFYNNEISEKSEIFDDQFSVERPDGSNFTLKIRSTKLEDSAMYFCASSEWGDSPLHFGNGTRLTVT.

This chain links TRBV9 with TRBJ1-5; D is undetermined. This CDR3 region has 13 residues. The germline V gene has CDR1 SGDLS and CDR2 YYNGEE. V lost 4 bases to trimming and J lost 2 bases, with 7 bases between them. The CDR3, as DNA: TGTGCCAGCAGCCCTTCGGGCAATCAGCCCCAGCATTTT. This gives the protein CASSPSGNQPQHF.

The chain couples TRBV5-4 to TRBJ2-3; the match to TRBD2 covers 7 bases. CDR3 length: 17 residues. Germline assignment: CDR1 SGHNT and CDR2 YYREEE (reference sequence). Germline trimming cut 5 bases from V and 0 bases from J; bases unmatched to any gene: 12. The CDR3 protein is CASSQSAGARSTDTQYF. Written as DNA, the CDR3 is TGTGCCAGCAGTCAATCCGCGGGAGCGAGGAGCACAGATACGCAGTATTTT.

The rearrangement uses TRBV2 and TRBJ2-1; TRBD2 matches 7 bases. Germline lookup yields CDR1 SNHLY and CDR2 FYNNEI. This CDR3 has 13 residues. J lost 3 bases, V lost 8 bases, and 4 bases had no gene match. CDR3 protein: CASGTTRYNEQFF. CDR3 nucleotide sequence: TGTGCCAGCGGGACTACCCGCTACAATGAGCAGTTCTTC. Looking up the rest from reference TRBV2 and TRBJ2-1 gives the full variable domain: EPEVTQTPSHQVTQMGQEVILRCVPISNHLYFYWYRQILGQKVEFLVSFYNNEISEKSEIFDDQFSVERPDGSNFTLKIRSTKLEDSAMYFCASGTTRYNEQFFGPGTRLTVL.

V and J are TRBV5-1 and TRBJ2-3; D gene unclear. Germline V CDR1 and CDR2: SGHRS, YFSETQ. The CDR3 is made up of 14 amino acids. V lost 5 bases, J lost 2 bases, and 12 bases lay in between. CDR3 sequence reads: CASRRGESTDTQYF. The CDR3 bases are TGCGCCAGCAGGAGAGGAGAATCCACAGATACGCAGTATTTT.

The rearrangement joins TRBV11-3 to TRBJ2-1; 13 bases line up with TRBD2. After removal of 5 bases from V and 0 bases from J, the junction contained 7 bases not matched to a gene. Per germline, CDR1 SGHNT and CDR2 YENEEA. The CDR3 sequence is 18 residues long. DNA of the CDR3: TGTGCCAGCAGCCCCCCAGGACTAGCGGGAGTCTCCTACAATGAGCAGTTCTTC. It translates to CASSPPGLAGVSYNEQFF.

The chain has TRBV30 and TRBJ2-2; 13 bases map to TRBD2. With 8 bases clipped from V and 4 bases from J, the junction kept 10 bases outside the gene matches. Per germline, CDR1 GTSNPN and CDR2 SVGIG (reference sequence). This CDR3 comprises 16 residues. In nucleotides, the CDR3 is TGTGCCCTTTCGACTAGCGGGAGGAAGAGCACCGGGGAGCTGTTTTTT. It translates to CALSTSGRKSTGELFF.

The chain has TRBV7-9 and TRBJ2-3; D is possibly TRBD2 (5 bases). V lost 2 bases and J lost 6, with 15 bases in between. This CDR3 spans 15 amino acids. Per germline, CDR1 SEHNR and CDR2 FQNEAQ (reference sequence). The CDR3 protein is CASSLSLALVDTQYF. The CDR3 DNA reads TGTGCCAGCAGCTTAAGCCTAGCCCTCGTGGATACGCAGTATTTT.

The rearrangement links TRBV28 to TRBJ2-1; 8 nucleotides line up with TRBD2. The CDR3 contains 17 residues. Trimming cost V 4 bases and J 0 bases; bases outside gene matches: 8. Germline CDR1 MDHEN, CDR2 SYDVKM. CDR3 bases: TGTGCCAGCAGTTCACCGACTAGCGAGGGCTCCTACAATGAGCAGTTCTTC. Translation gives CASSSPTSEGSYNEQFF.

The chain joins TRBV5-1 to TRBJ2-7; 13 nucleotides align to TRBD2. After removal of 2 bases from V and 2 bases from J, the junction contained 4 bases not matched to a gene. The CDR3 spans 16 residues. Germline V CDR1 and CDR2: SGHRS, YFSETQ. CDR3 DNA: TGCGCCAGCAGCTTACTAGCGGGAGGGTCGGCCTACGAGCAGTACTTC. Amino acids: CASSLLAGGSAYEQYF.

This chain connects TRBV30 to TRBJ2-5, with a possible D match to TRBD1 (6 bases). CDR1 and CDR2 from the germline V gene are GTSNPN and SVGIG (reference sequence). V was shortened by 5 bases and J by 3 bases, with 13 bases between the two germline ends. This CDR3 is 13 amino acids long. Here the CDR3 reads CAWSYTGKETQYF. The CDR3 DNA reads TGTGCCTGGTCATACACAGGGAAAGAGACCCAGTACTTC.

This chain uses TRBV20-1 with TRBJ1-3; D unresolved. The germline V and J ends were trimmed by 5 bases and 4 bases, with 6 bases remaining between them. Germline V CDR1 and CDR2: DFQATT, SNEGSKA (reference sequence). This CDR3 comprises 11 residues. CDR3 DNA: TGCAGTGCTCAGACAGGAAACACCATATATTTT. This encodes CSAQTGNTIYF.